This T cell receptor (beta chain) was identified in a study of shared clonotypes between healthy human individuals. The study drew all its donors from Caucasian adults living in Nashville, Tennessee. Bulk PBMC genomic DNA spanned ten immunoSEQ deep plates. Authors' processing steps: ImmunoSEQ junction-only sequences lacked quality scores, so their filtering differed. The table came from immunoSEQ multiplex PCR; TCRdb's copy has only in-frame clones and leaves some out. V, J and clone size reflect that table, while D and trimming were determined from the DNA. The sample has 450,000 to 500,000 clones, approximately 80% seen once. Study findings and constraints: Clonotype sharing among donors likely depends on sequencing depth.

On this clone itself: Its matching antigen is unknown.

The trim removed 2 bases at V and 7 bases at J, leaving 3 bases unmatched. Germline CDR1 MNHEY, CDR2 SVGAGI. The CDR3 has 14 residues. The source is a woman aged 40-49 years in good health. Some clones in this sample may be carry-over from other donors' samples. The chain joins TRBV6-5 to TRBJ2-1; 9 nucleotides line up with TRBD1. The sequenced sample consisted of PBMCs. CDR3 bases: TGTGCCAGCAGTTACAGGACAGGGGAGAATGAGCAGTTCTTC. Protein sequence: CASSYRTGENEQFF.